Listed below are T cell receptor beta chains from one sample, sequenced in a study of response to subunit inactivated influenza vaccine. In TCRdb, the RT-PCR reads were re-called with MiXCR into one record per CDR3 protein. The repertoire has around 490,000 distinct CDR3 sequences, 7.5% to 8.5% of them found once; the top ten carry roughly 13%. The source material was PBMCs from blood, sampled around 25 months after vaccination. Source of these receptors: a man between 45 and 75 years old who received an inactivated influenza vaccine. The CDR3 runs from the conserved cysteine through the conserved F or W. The D gene is left open where the match is weak. Some rows have no size entry. The others give once, few or many, or a class for an expanded clone.

j_call: TRBJ2-2
clone_size: many
v_call: TRBV24-1
d_call: .
cdr3_aa: CATSEYGITNTGELFF
cdr3_nt: TGTGCCACCAGTGAATACGGAATAACGAACACCGGGGAGCTGTTTTTT

j_call: TRBJ1-6
clone_size: few
v_call: TRBV7-2
d_call: .
cdr3_aa: CASSLMGNNSPLHF
cdr3_nt: TGTGCCAGCAGCTTGATGGGGAATAATTCACCCCTCCACTTT

j_call: TRBJ2-5
clone_size: .
v_call: TRBV7-9
d_call: TRBD2
cdr3_aa: CASSPSRGIQETQYF
cdr3_nt: TGTGCCAGCAGCCCCTCGCGGGGGATACAAGAGACCCAGTACTTC

j_call: TRBJ1-1
clone_size: .
v_call: TRBV5-1
d_call: .
cdr3_aa: CASSTTGLGTEAFF
cdr3_nt: TGCGCCAGCAGCACCACAGGGCTCGGCACTGAAGCTTTCTTT

j_call: TRBJ2-1
clone_size: many
v_call: TRBV12-3/TRBV12-4
d_call: TRBD2
cdr3_aa: CASSPLAGGLGEQFF
cdr3_nt: TGTGCCAGCAGTCCGTTAGCGGGGGGCCTCGGAGAGCAGTTCTTC

j_call: TRBJ2-1
clone_size: many
v_call: TRBV5-1
d_call: TRBD2
cdr3_aa: CASSLKSPSGSLTYNEQFF
cdr3_nt: TGCGCCAGCAGCTTGAAATCACCTAGCGGGAGTCTCACCTACAATGAGCAGTTCTTC

j_call: TRBJ1-4
clone_size: many
v_call: TRBV3-1
d_call: .
cdr3_aa: CASSQASVGAKKLFF
cdr3_nt: TGTGCCAGCAGCCAAGCCTCGGTGGGTGCGAAGAAACTGTTTTTT

j_call: TRBJ2-7
clone_size: .
v_call: TRBV7-2
d_call: TRBD1
cdr3_aa: CASSLAPGTGATHSEQYF
cdr3_nt: TGTGCCAGCAGCTTAGCACCCGGGACAGGGGCAACCCATTCCGAGCAGTACTTC

j_call: TRBJ1-4
clone_size: .
v_call: TRBV24-1
d_call: TRBD1
cdr3_aa: CATRTGGEKLFF
cdr3_nt: TGTGCCACAAGGACAGGGGGTGAAAAACTGTTTTTT

j_call: TRBJ2-7
clone_size: .
v_call: TRBV6-1
d_call: TRBD2
cdr3_aa: CASSPREGGPYEQYF
cdr3_nt: TGTGCCAGCAGCCCCCGTGAGGGAGGGCCATACGAGCAGTACTTC

j_call: TRBJ2-2
clone_size: many
v_call: TRBV18
d_call: .
cdr3_aa: CASSPPAIGQPNTGELFF
cdr3_nt: TGTGCCAGCTCACCACCGGCTATAGGCCAGCCGAACACCGGGGAGCTGTTTTTT

j_call: TRBJ2-2
clone_size: few
v_call: TRBV6-1
d_call: TRBD2
cdr3_aa: CASSGTSGGAVDTGELFF
cdr3_nt: TGTGCCAGCAGTGGGACTAGCGGGGGGGCCGTGGATACCGGGGAGCTGTTTTTT

j_call: TRBJ2-7
clone_size: .
v_call: TRBV6-1
d_call: .
cdr3_aa: CASSERSAKLGEQYF
cdr3_nt: TGTGCCAGCAGTGAAAGGAGCGCCAAGCTTGGGGAGCAGTACTTC

j_call: TRBJ2-5
clone_size: few
v_call: TRBV6-2/TRBV6-3
d_call: .
cdr3_aa: CASSSPKTQYF
cdr3_nt: TGTGCCAGCAGTTCTCCTAAGACCCAGTACTTC

j_call: TRBJ2-2
clone_size: .
v_call: TRBV11-1
d_call: TRBD1
cdr3_aa: CASRQLTWDSANTGELFF
cdr3_nt: TGTGCCAGCAGACAACTTACTTGGGACAGCGCGAACACCGGGGAGCTGTTTTTT

j_call: TRBJ2-7
clone_size: few
v_call: TRBV13
d_call: .
cdr3_aa: CASRPGGRQLTYEQYF
cdr3_nt: TGTGCCAGCAGACCTGGAGGGCGGCAGTTGACCTACGAGCAGTACTTC

j_call: TRBJ1-1
clone_size: many
v_call: TRBV5-1
d_call: TRBD1
cdr3_aa: CASSRGTATEAFF
cdr3_nt: TGCGCCAGCAGCAGAGGGACAGCCACTGAAGCTTTCTTT

j_call: TRBJ2-2
clone_size: .
v_call: TRBV5-6
d_call: .
cdr3_aa: CASSPTGGTGELFF
cdr3_nt: TGTGCCAGCAGCCCGACCGGGGGCACCGGGGAGCTGTTTTTT

j_call: TRBJ1-3
clone_size: .
v_call: TRBV7-4
d_call: .
cdr3_aa: CASSLGGVESVGNTIYF
cdr3_nt: TGTGCCAGCAGCTTAGGGGGGGTCGAGTCAGTTGGAAACACCATATATTTT

j_call: TRBJ2-1
clone_size: many
v_call: TRBV20-1
d_call: TRBD2
cdr3_aa: CSVSGRASYNEQFF
cdr3_nt: TGCAGTGTCAGTGGGAGGGCCTCCTACAATGAGCAGTTCTTC

j_call: TRBJ2-1
clone_size: few
v_call: TRBV9
d_call: .
cdr3_aa: CASSVGPPGSEQFF
cdr3_nt: TGTGCCAGCAGCGTAGGGCCGCCCGGATCTGAGCAGTTCTTC

j_call: TRBJ2-1
clone_size: few
v_call: TRBV7-2
d_call: .
cdr3_aa: CASSMTSNEQFF
cdr3_nt: TGTGCCAGCAGCATGACTAGTAATGAGCAGTTCTTC

j_call: TRBJ1-5
clone_size: few
v_call: TRBV27
d_call: .
cdr3_aa: CASSLSAPWGSRNQPQHF
cdr3_nt: TGTGCCAGCAGTTTATCGGCCCCGTGGGGATCACGCAATCAGCCCCAGCATTTT

j_call: TRBJ2-7
clone_size: few
v_call: TRBV28
d_call: .
cdr3_aa: CASTRSRMRGEQYF
cdr3_nt: TGTGCCAGCACCCGGTCAAGAATGAGAGGCGAGCAGTACTTC

j_call: TRBJ2-1
clone_size: many
v_call: TRBV4-3
d_call: .
cdr3_aa: CASSQYTAVAYNEQFF
cdr3_nt: TGCGCCAGCAGCCAATACACGGCAGTAGCCTACAATGAGCAGTTCTTC

j_call: TRBJ2-6
clone_size: few
v_call: TRBV9
d_call: .
cdr3_aa: CASSVVGASGANVLTF
cdr3_nt: TGTGCCAGCAGCGTAGTCGGAGCGTCTGGGGCCAACGTCCTGACTTTC

j_call: TRBJ2-2
clone_size: few
v_call: TRBV4-3
d_call: TRBD2
cdr3_aa: CASSQRLAGGPSTGELFF
cdr3_nt: TGCGCCAGCAGCCAACGACTAGCGGGAGGGCCATCCACCGGGGAGCTGTTTTTT

j_call: TRBJ2-3
clone_size: few
v_call: TRBV5-1
d_call: TRBD1
cdr3_aa: CASSPQGAKTDTQYF
cdr3_nt: TGCGCCAGCAGCCCACAGGGGGCGAAGACAGATACGCAGTATTTT

j_call: TRBJ1-3
clone_size: .
v_call: TRBV6-1
d_call: .
cdr3_aa: CASRRLSSGNTIYF
cdr3_nt: TGTGCCAGCAGACGGCTCAGCTCTGGAAACACCATATATTTT

j_call: TRBJ2-3
clone_size: few
v_call: TRBV24-1
d_call: .
cdr3_aa: CATSATGGTDTQYF
cdr3_nt: TGTGCCACCAGTGCAACCGGAGGCACAGATACGCAGTATTTT

j_call: TRBJ2-7
clone_size: many
v_call: TRBV4-3
d_call: TRBD2
cdr3_aa: CASSQDRGTSYEQYF
cdr3_nt: TGCGCCAGCAGCCAAGATCGCGGGACTAGCTACGAGCAGTACTTC

j_call: TRBJ2-1
clone_size: .
v_call: TRBV6-1
d_call: .
cdr3_aa: CASMIGGGVYNEQFF
cdr3_nt: TGTGCCAGCATGATTGGTGGGGGAGTCTACAATGAGCAGTTCTTC

j_call: TRBJ2-4
clone_size: few
v_call: TRBV28
d_call: .
cdr3_aa: CASSPISGLKAKNIQYF
cdr3_nt: TGTGCCAGCAGTCCCATCTCGGGGTTGAAGGCCAAAAACATTCAGTACTTC

j_call: TRBJ1-2
clone_size: .
v_call: TRBV3-1
d_call: .
cdr3_aa: CASSPTGRGTYGYTF
cdr3_nt: TGTGCCAGCAGTCCAACGGGGAGAGGCACCTATGGCTACACCTTC

j_call: TRBJ1-1
clone_size: .
v_call: TRBV4-1
d_call: .
cdr3_aa: CASTQDQGGTEAFF
cdr3_nt: TGCGCCAGCACCCAAGACCAGGGTGGAACTGAAGCTTTCTTT

j_call: TRBJ1-2
clone_size: many
v_call: TRBV12-3/TRBV12-4
d_call: .
cdr3_aa: CASSFTDYGYTF
cdr3_nt: TGTGCCAGCAGTTTCACAGACTATGGCTACACCTTC

j_call: TRBJ2-3
clone_size: few
v_call: TRBV20-1
d_call: TRBD1
cdr3_aa: CSAREGQALGDTQYF
cdr3_nt: TGCAGTGCTAGAGAGGGACAGGCCTTGGGAGATACGCAGTATTTT

j_call: TRBJ1-5
clone_size: few
v_call: TRBV12-3/TRBV12-4
d_call: .
cdr3_aa: CASSLGGAPRDQPQHF
cdr3_nt: TGTGCCAGCAGTCTAGGGGGGGCTCCCCGGGATCAGCCCCAGCATTTT

j_call: TRBJ2-7
clone_size: few
v_call: TRBV4-2
d_call: .
cdr3_aa: CASSQVPSEDYEQYF
cdr3_nt: TGTGCCAGCAGCCAAGTTCCTAGCGAAGACTACGAGCAGTACTTC

j_call: TRBJ1-4
clone_size: .
v_call: TRBV12-3/TRBV12-4
d_call: .
cdr3_aa: CASSLRGFSEKLFF
cdr3_nt: TGTGCCAGCAGTTTAAGGGGGTTTAGTGAAAAACTGTTTTTT

j_call: TRBJ2-7
clone_size: .
v_call: TRBV20-1
d_call: .
cdr3_aa: CSAPRDLATYEQYF
cdr3_nt: TGCAGTGCTCCGAGGGACCTAGCTACCTACGAGCAGTACTTC

j_call: TRBJ1-1
clone_size: few
v_call: TRBV6-2/TRBV6-3
d_call: .
cdr3_aa: CASSYSTGEDTEAFF
cdr3_nt: TGTGCCAGCAGTTACTCGACTGGGGAGGACACTGAAGCTTTCTTT

j_call: TRBJ1-1
clone_size: few
v_call: TRBV12-3/TRBV12-4
d_call: .
cdr3_aa: CASVVDTEAFF
cdr3_nt: TGTGCCAGCGTCGTCGACACTGAAGCTTTCTTT

j_call: TRBJ1-5
clone_size: .
v_call: TRBV20-1
d_call: TRBD1
cdr3_aa: CSARPTGGGQPQHF
cdr3_nt: TGCAGTGCTAGACCCACAGGGGGCGGTCAGCCCCAGCATTTT

j_call: TRBJ2-5
clone_size: .
v_call: TRBV7-8
d_call: TRBD2
cdr3_aa: CASSLDSGMGETQYF
cdr3_nt: TGTGCCAGCAGCCTGGATAGCGGGATGGGGGAGACCCAGTACTTC

j_call: TRBJ2-5
clone_size: .
v_call: TRBV2
d_call: .
cdr3_aa: CASSRTRDLQETQYF
cdr3_nt: TGTGCCAGCAGTCGGACCCGGGACTTACAAGAGACCCAGTACTTC

j_call: TRBJ2-7
clone_size: many
v_call: TRBV5-6
d_call: .
cdr3_aa: CASSLMGYEQYF
cdr3_nt: TGTGCCAGCAGCTTGATGGGGTACGAGCAGTACTTC

j_call: TRBJ2-1
clone_size: few
v_call: TRBV28
d_call: .
cdr3_aa: CASSSSGRGANEQFF
cdr3_nt: TGTGCCAGCAGTTCCTCCGGTCGAGGGGCCAATGAGCAGTTCTTC

j_call: TRBJ2-7
clone_size: .
v_call: TRBV7-8
d_call: .
cdr3_aa: CASSLGGLGYEQYF
cdr3_nt: TGTGCCAGCAGCTTAGGGGGTTTAGGGTACGAGCAGTACTTC

j_call: TRBJ2-1
clone_size: .
v_call: TRBV29-1
d_call: .
cdr3_aa: CSSSWGLF
cdr3_nt: TGCAGCTCCTCGTGGGGTCTCTTC